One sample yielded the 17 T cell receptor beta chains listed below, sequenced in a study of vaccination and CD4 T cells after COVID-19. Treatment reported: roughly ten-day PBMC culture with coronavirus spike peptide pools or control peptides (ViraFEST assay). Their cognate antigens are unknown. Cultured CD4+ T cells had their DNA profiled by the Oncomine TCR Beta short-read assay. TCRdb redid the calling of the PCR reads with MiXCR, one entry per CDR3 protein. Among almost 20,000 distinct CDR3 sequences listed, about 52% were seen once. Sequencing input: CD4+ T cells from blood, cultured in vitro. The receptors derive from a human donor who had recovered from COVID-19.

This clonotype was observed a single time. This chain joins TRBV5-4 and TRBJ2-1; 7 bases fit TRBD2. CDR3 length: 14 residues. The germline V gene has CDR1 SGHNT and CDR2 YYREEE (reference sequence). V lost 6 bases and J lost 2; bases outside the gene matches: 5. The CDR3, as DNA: TGTGCCAGCACAGTAGGGAGGGCCTACAATGAGCAGTTCTTC. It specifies CASTVGRAYNEQFF.

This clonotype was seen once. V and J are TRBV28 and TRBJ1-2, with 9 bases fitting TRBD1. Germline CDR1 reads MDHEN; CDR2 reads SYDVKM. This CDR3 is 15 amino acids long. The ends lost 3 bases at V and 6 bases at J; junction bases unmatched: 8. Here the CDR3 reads CASSFTWTGEDGYTF. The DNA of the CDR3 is TGTGCCAGCAGTTTCACTTGGACAGGGGAGGATGGCTACACCTTC.

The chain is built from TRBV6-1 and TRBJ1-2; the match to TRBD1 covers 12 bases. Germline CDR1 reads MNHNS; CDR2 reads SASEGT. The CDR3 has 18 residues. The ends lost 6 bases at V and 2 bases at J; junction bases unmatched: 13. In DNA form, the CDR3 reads TGTGCCAGCAGCTCGCACCGGGACAGGGGGCTAAGGAACTATGGCTACACCTTC. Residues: CASSSHRDRGLRNYGYTF.

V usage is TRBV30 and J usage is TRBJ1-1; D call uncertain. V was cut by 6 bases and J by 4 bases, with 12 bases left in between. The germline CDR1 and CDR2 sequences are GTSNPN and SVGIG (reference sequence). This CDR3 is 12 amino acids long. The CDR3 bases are TGTGCCTGCTCGGGGTTGGCCACTGAAGCTTTCTTT. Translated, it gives CACSGLATEAFF.

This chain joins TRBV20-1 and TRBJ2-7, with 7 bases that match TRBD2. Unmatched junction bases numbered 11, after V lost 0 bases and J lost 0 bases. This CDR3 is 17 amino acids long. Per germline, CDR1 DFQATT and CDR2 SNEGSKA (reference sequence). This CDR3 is CSARDHWSAGDSYEQYF. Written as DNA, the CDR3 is TGCAGTGCTAGAGATCACTGGTCGGCGGGAGACTCCTACGAGCAGTACTTC.

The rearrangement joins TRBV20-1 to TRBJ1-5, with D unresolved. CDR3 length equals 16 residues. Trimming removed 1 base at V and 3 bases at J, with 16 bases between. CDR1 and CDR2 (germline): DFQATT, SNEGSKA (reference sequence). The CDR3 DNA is TGCAGTGCTAGAGCACGGACGGCCCTACTCAATCAGCCCCAGCATTTT. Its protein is CSARARTALLNQPQHF.

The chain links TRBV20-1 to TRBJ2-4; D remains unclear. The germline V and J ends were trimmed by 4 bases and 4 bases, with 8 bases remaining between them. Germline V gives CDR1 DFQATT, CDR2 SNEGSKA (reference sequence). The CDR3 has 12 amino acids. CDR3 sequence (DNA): TGCAGTGCTACCAGATTAAAAAACATTCAGTACTTC. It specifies CSATRLKNIQYF.

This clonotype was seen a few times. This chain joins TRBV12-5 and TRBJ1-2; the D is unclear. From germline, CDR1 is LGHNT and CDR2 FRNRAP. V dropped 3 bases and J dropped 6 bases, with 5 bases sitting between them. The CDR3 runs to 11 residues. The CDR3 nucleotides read TGTGCTAGTGGTTTCCACCATGGCTACACCTTC. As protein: CASGFHHGYTF.

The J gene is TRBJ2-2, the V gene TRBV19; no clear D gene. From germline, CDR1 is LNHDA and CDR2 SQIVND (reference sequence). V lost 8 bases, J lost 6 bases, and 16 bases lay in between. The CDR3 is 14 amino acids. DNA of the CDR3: TGTGCCAGTGGGGTTGAACGCAGGCCCGGGGAGCTGTTTTTT. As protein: CASGVERRPGELFF.

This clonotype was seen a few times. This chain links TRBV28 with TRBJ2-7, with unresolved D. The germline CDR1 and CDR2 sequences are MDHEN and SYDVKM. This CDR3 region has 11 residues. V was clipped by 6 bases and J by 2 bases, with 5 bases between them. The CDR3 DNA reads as TGTGCCAGCAGCCGACCCTACGAGCAGTACTTC. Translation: CASSRPYEQYF.

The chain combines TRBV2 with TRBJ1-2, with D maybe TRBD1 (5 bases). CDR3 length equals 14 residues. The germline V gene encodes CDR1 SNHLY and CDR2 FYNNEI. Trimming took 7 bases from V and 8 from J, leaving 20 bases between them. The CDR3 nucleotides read TGTGCCAGCAAGCCCGGGCCAGGGAATGGCGGCTACACCTTC. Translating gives CASKPGPGNGGYTF.

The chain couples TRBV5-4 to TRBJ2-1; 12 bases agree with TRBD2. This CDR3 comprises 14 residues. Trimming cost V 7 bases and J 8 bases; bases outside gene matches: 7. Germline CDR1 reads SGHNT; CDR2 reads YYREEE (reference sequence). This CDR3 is CASRASGRGDEQFF. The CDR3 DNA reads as TGTGCCAGCCGAGCTAGCGGGAGGGGGGATGAGCAGTTCTTC.

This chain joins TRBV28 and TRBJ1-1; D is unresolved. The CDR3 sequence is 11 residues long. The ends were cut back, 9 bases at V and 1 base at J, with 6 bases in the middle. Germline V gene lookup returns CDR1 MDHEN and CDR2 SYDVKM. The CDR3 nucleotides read TGTGCCAGTAATGCGAACACTGAAGCTTTCTTT. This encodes CASNANTEAFF.

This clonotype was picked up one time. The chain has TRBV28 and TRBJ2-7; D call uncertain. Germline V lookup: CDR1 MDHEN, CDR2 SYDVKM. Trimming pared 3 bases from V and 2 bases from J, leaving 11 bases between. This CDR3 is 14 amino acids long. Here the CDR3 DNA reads TGTGCCAGCAGTTTCTTCCGAGGTGCCTACGAGCAGTACTTC. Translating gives CASSFFRGAYEQYF.

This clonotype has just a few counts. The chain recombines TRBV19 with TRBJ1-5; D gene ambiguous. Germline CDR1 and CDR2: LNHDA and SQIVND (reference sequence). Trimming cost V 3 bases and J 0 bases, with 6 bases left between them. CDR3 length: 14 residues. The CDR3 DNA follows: TGTGCCAGTAGTATTGACCGTAGCAATCAGCCCCAGCATTTT. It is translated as CASSIDRSNQPQHF.

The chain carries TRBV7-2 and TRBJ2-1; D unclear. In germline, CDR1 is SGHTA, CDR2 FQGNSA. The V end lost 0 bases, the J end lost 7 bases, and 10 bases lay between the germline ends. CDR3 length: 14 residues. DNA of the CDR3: TGTGCCAGCAGCTTAGCCAGCAGCCGGAATGAGCAGTTCTTC. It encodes CASSLASSRNEQFF.

The CDR3 loop reads CASNTYLGETQYF. For the CDR3, the DNA is TGTGCCAGCAACACATATTTGGGAGAGACCCAGTACTTC. This sequence joins TRBV28 and TRBJ2-5; D is uncertain. This CDR3 is 13 amino acids long. Trimming left V 7 bases short and J 4 bases short, with 13 bases between. Germline CDR1 reads MDHEN; CDR2 reads SYDVKM.